The rows below give T cell receptor beta chains drawn from one sample of a study of cytomegalovirus exposure and HLA in healthy donors. Repertoires were generated with immunoSEQ multiplex PCR, while TCRdb's copy carries only in-frame clones and drops some. Its table records about 130,000 clones. The sample was PBMCs. The receptors originated from a man between 25 and 39 years old in good health and CMV-seronegative. Each CDR3 is given with its conserved first and last residue. The order of the fields is D gene, V gene, J gene, CDR3 DNA, CDR3 protein. A D gene is named only where the DNA matches it firmly.

>TRBD1|TRBV11-3|TRBJ2-2
TGTGCCAGCAGCCCCCGGACAGGGGGCCAGAGCACCGGGGAGCTGTTTTTT
CASSPRTGGQSTGELFF
>TRBD2|TRBV11-3|TRBJ2-1
TGTGCCAGCAGCTTCGATCCTAGCGGCAATGAGCAGTTCTTC
CASSFDPSGNEQFF
>TRBD2|TRBV10-2|TRBJ2-7
TGCGCCAGCAGTGAGCTAGTAATCGGGGGAGGGCCCCACGAGCAGTACTTC
CASSELVIGGGPHEQYF
>NA|TRBV7-8|TRBJ2-6
TGTGCCAGCAGCTTAGCTTTCAGGGAAATAAAATCTGGGGCCAACGTCCTGACTTTC
CASSLAFREIKSGANVLTF
>TRBD1|TRBV28|TRBJ1-1
TGTGCCAGCAGCGGCCGGGACAGGGCGAACACTGAAGCTTTCTTT
CASSGRDRANTEAFF
>TRBD2|TRBV7-8|TRBJ2-2
TGTGCCAGCAGCTCGATAGCGGGCACCGGGGAGCTGTTTTTT
CASSSIAGTGELFF
>TRBD1|TRBV28|TRBJ2-7
TGTGCCAGCAGAGGGACCGGGACAGGGGCCTACGAGCAGTACTTC
CASRGTGTGAYEQYF
>TRBD1|TRBV28|TRBJ1-2
TGTGCCAGCAGTCTTACAGGGGGCCGGTTTTTTTATGGCTACACCTTC
CASSLTGGRFFYGYTF
>NA|TRBV18|TRBJ1-1
TGTGCCAGCTCACCGGCAGGGCTGAACACTGAAGCTTTCTTT
CASSPAGLNTEAFF
>TRBD1|TRBV9|TRBJ1-2
TGTGCCAGCAGCCCGGAGGTACAGGGGGCTGAAGGCTACACCTTC
CASSPEVQGAEGYTF
>TRBD1|TRBV2|TRBJ1-1
TGTGCCAGCACCGGGGACAGGGTCACTGAAGCTTTCTTT
CASTGDRVTEAFF
>TRBD2|TRBV9|TRBJ2-1
TGTGCCAGCAGCTCGGGATCTAGCGGGATAGGGCATGAGCAGTTCTTC
CASSSGSSGIGHEQFF
>TRBD2|TRBV5-1|TRBJ2-2
TGCGCCAGCAGTCCGGGACTAGCGGGAGGTGTGAACGGGGAGCTGTTTTTT
CASSPGLAGGVNGELFF
>NA|TRBV15|TRBJ2-1
TGTGCCACCAGCAACACAAGCAATGAGCAGTTCTTC
CATSNTSNEQFF
>NA|TRBV5-1|TRBJ2-3
TGCGCCAGCAGCTTCTGGGAGGACCCCCAAGATACGCAGTATTTT
CASSFWEDPQDTQYF
>NA|TRBV6-1|TRBJ1-1
TGTGCCAGCAGTGAAAGTTCTCGAGGGAGAGCTTTCTTT
CASSESSRGRAFF
>NA|TRBV7-8|TRBJ2-1
TGTGCCAGCAGCTTAGGAGACGGAGGGTTCTTC
CASSLGDGGFF
>NA|TRBV2|TRBJ1-5
TGTGCCACCCGGACAGAAGGCAATCAGCCCCAGCATTTT
CATRTEGNQPQHF
>NA|TRBV19|TRBJ1-2
TGTGCCAGTAGTACCCAGGTCGATGGCGGCTACACCTTC
CASSTQVDGGYTF
>NA|TRBV30|TRBJ1-3
TGTGCCTGGACGGGGTTAGGTGGAAACACCATATATTTT
CAWTGLGGNTIYF
>NA|TRBV2|TRBJ2-1
TGTGCCAGCATAGCTGCTGGGTACAATGAGCAGTTCTTC
CASIAAGYNEQFF
>TRBD1|TRBV4-1|TRBJ1-5
TGCGCCAGCAGCCCGGGACAGGGGGATCAGCCCCAGCATTTT
CASSPGQGDQPQHF
>NA|TRBV11-3|TRBJ2-1
TGTGCCAGCAGCTTAAGCCTTATTGGGGGCAGTGAGCAGTTCTTC
CASSLSLIGGSEQFF
>TRBD1|TRBV7-2|TRBJ1-1
TGTGCCAGCAGTACTCCACCGGGACAGCTGAACACTGAAGCTTTCTTT
CASSTPPGQLNTEAFF
>TRBD1|TRBV19|TRBJ1-1
TGTGCCAGTAGTCAAACAGGGGGCACTGAAGCTTTCTTT
CASSQTGGTEAFF
>TRBD2|TRBV4-1|TRBJ2-1
TGCGCCAGCAGCCAAGGGCTAGCGGAGAAACGTGAGCAGTTCTTC
CASSQGLAEKREQFF
>TRBD1|TRBV11-2|TRBJ1-5
TGTGCCAGCAGCTTCTCAGGGGGTAGCAATCAGCCCCAGCATTTT
CASSFSGGSNQPQHF
>TRBD2|TRBV4-1|TRBJ2-7
TGCGCCAGCAGCCAAGCGATGGGGCAGGGACTAGCGTACGAGCAGTACTTC
CASSQAMGQGLAYEQYF
>NA|TRBV11-2|TRBJ2-1
TGTGCCAGCAGTGACCCCGGGACACTCTCCTACAATGAGCAGTTCTTC
CASSDPGTLSYNEQFF
>TRBD2|TRBV30|TRBJ2-1
TGTGCCTGGAGTGACGATCAGGAGCGGGGGACCTACAATGAGCAGTTCTTC
CAWSDDQERGTYNEQFF
>NA|TRBV5-1|TRBJ2-3
TGCGCCAGCAGCTTGGCCGTGGGGCCAGATACGCAGTATTTT
CASSLAVGPDTQYF